The sequence of this T cell receptor (beta chain) was determined in a study of cytomegalovirus exposure and HLA in healthy donors. Whole-study findings and limits: More clonal expansion characterized HLA-associated TCR beta chains than equally common others in a later analysis. In vitro confirmation showed three CMV-associated chains to be CMV antigen specific. Reports indicate that TCR beta sequences accurately predicted the HLA-A and HLA-B alleles of most subjects. A later analysis associated 15,000 to 20,000 TCR beta sequences with HLA alleles at a 0.05 false discovery rate.

PCR employed 60 Vbeta and 13 Jbeta primers. The repertoire was sequenced with immunoSEQ multiplex PCR; TCRdb's copy has only in-frame clones and lacks some. This listing includes under 150,000 clones. For this clone: What it recognizes is unknown.

V lost 0 bases to trimming and J lost 5 bases, with 13 bases between them. The CDR3 runs 14 residues. Germline values: CDR1 SQVTM, CDR2 ANQGSEA. Sequencing was performed on PBMCs. This TCR was sampled from a middle-aged man in good health and CMV-seronegative. The chain uses TRBV29-1 and TRBJ1-1, with D possibly matching TRBD1 (6 bases). CDR3 bases: TGCAGCGTTGAAGAAGCGGGGGCGCTTACTGAAGCTTTCTTT. This encodes CSVEEAGALTEAFF.